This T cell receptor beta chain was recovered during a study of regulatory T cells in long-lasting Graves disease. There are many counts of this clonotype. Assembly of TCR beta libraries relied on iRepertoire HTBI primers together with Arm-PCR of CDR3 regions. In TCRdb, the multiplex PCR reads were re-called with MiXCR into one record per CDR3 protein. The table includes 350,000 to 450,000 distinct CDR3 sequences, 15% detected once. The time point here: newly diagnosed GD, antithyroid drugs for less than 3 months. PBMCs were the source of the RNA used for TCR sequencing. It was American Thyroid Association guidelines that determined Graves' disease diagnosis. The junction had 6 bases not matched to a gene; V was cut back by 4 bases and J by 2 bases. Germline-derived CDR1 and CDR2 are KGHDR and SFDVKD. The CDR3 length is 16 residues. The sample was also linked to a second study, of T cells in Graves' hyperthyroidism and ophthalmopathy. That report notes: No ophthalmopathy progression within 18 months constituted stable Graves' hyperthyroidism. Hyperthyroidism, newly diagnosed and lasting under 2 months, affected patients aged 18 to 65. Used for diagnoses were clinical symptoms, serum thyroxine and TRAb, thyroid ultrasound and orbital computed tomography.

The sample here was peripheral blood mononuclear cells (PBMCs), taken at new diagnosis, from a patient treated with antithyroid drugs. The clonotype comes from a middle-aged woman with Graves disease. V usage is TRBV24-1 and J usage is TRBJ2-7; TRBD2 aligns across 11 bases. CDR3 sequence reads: CATSDSTSGNPYEQYF. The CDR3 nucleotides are TGTGCCACCAGTGACTCGACTAGCGGGAATCCCTACGAGCAGTACTTC.